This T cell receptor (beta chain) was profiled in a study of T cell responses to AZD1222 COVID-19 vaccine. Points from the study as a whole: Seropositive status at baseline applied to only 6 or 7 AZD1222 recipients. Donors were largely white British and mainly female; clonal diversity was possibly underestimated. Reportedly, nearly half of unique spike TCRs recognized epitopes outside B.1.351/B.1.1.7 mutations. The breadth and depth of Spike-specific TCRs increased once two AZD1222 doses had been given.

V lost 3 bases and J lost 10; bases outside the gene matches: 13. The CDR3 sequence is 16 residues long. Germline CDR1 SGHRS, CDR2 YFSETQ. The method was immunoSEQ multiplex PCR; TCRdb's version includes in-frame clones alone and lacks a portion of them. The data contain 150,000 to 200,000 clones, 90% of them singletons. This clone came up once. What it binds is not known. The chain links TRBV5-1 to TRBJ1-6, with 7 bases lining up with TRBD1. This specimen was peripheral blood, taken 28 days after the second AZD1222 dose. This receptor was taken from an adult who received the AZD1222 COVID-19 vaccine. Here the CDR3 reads CASSSKTGRTGSPLHF. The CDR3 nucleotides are TGCGCCAGCAGCTCAAAGACAGGGCGTACCGGATCACCCCTCCACTTT.